The rows below give T cell receptor beta chains drawn from one sample of a study of CD8 T cells in ankylosing spondylitis. TCRdb reprocessed the 5' RACE reads via MiXCR and lists one record per CDR3 protein. The data contain about 130,000 distinct CDR3 sequences, 6.5% to 9% of them singletons. The sequenced sample was blood, either unsorted or a sorted T cell fraction (not recorded which). Receptor source: a male donor with ankylosing spondylitis or in good health (not recorded which). Both conserved end residues are part of each CDR3. D genes are given only for firm matches. Clone size is shown for a subset of rows, as once, few, many or a class of expanded clone.

cdr3_aa	clone_size	d_call	v_call	j_call
CASSLSAVDYGYTF	many	NA	TRBV5-1	TRBJ1-2
CASSPSLQLRMDVLAKNIQYF	many	NA	TRBV7-2	TRBJ2-4
CSVFSGELFF	many	NA	TRBV29-1	TRBJ2-2
CASSPGVGADTQYF	many	NA	TRBV7-9	TRBJ2-3
CSVVSGGETQYF	many	TRBD2	TRBV29-1	TRBJ2-5
CASRGQGGIKFGNQPQHF	many	TRBD1	TRBV27	TRBJ1-5
CASSLVLAVIYNEQFF	many	NA	TRBV5-5	TRBJ2-1
CASSYEASGPYEQYF	many	TRBD2	TRBV6-5	TRBJ2-7
CASRPPWGGIYNEQFF	many	TRBD2	TRBV2	TRBJ2-1
CSALSGGAGTDTQYF	NA	TRBD2	TRBV20-1	TRBJ2-3
CASSRDLGNTEAFF	many	NA	TRBV5-1	TRBJ1-1
CASSLVWGTEAEQYF	few	NA	TRBV5-1	TRBJ2-7
CASSPTGTNSPLHF	many	NA	TRBV5-1	TRBJ1-6
CASSLLAATNYGYTF	many	NA	TRBV12-3/TRBV12-4	TRBJ1-2
CAISRDPPNTGELFF	many	NA	TRBV10-3	TRBJ2-2
CASSSAAETQYF	many	NA	TRBV12-3/TRBV12-4	TRBJ2-5
CASSSQRTGWGDTQYF	many	NA	TRBV12-3/TRBV12-4	TRBJ2-3
CASSQEVSTRYNEQFF	many	NA	TRBV14	TRBJ2-1
CASSGLAGGEQFF	many	TRBD2	TRBV19	TRBJ2-1
CATSRDDLVDRGNGYTF	many	TRBD1	TRBV15	TRBJ1-2
CATSDPRQGSGEQFF	many	TRBD1	TRBV24-1	TRBJ2-1
CASSLGQGARSPLHF	many	TRBD1	TRBV7-9	TRBJ1-6
CASSPLDKNTGELFF	few	NA	TRBV7-8	TRBJ2-2
CASRPGGGITEAFF	NA	NA	TRBV28	TRBJ1-1
CASSVGGIAPLHF	many	NA	TRBV9	TRBJ1-6
CASSLGSGANVLTF	many	NA	TRBV7-8	TRBJ2-6